The 27 T cell receptor beta chains below come from one sample, sequenced in a study of blood T cell repertoires in COVID-19. TCRdb's copy holds only in-frame clones and misses some; the assay was immunoSEQ multiplex PCR. The repertoire holds about 220,000 clones, roughly 89% seen once, with approximately 2.4% in the top ten. Sequences were obtained from PBMCs or T cells enriched from blood (not recorded which). The receptors stem from a woman between 25 and 40 years old with acute COVID-19.

This chain joins TRBV19 and TRBJ2-2; 10 bases fit TRBD1. The CDR3 length is 14 residues. CDR1 and CDR2 (germline): LNHDA, SQIVND (reference sequence). Unmatched junction bases numbered 5, after V lost 7 bases and J lost 6 bases. The CDR3 here is CASKRGQGSGELFF. The DNA of the CDR3 is TGTGCCAGTAAGAGGGGACAGGGGTCCGGGGAGCTGTTTTTT.

J is TRBJ2-4 and V is TRBV4-1, with D uncertain. With 2 bases removed from V and 0 bases from J, the gap between germline ends came to 5 bases. There are 14 residues in the CDR3. Germline V lookup: CDR1 MGHRA, CDR2 YSYEKL. The CDR3 sequence is CASSQPVAKNIQYF. The CDR3 DNA follows: TGCGCCAGCAGCCAACCGGTAGCCAAAAACATTCAGTACTTC.

The V call is TRBV6-5, the J call TRBJ2-1, with a possible D match to TRBD1 (6 bases). V was shortened by 8 bases and J by 6 bases, with 8 bases between the two germline ends. The CDR3 loop spans 11 amino acids. Germline V lookup: CDR1 MNHEY, CDR2 SVGAGI. CDR3 DNA: TGTGCCAGCTCAGGGGTCAATGAGCAGTTCTTC. This codes for CASSGVNEQFF.

The chain links TRBV5-4 to TRBJ2-1, with D possibly being TRBD2 (6 bases). The germline V gene has CDR1 SGHNT and CDR2 YYREEE (reference sequence). There are 16 residues in the CDR3. Trimming stripped 4 bases from V and 6 bases from J, with 20 bases between. For the CDR3, the DNA is TGTGCCAGCAGCGGTCCGGGGGAAACCAGTGTCAATGAGCAGTTCTTC. It translates to CASSGPGETSVNEQFF.

This chain joins TRBV6-2 or TRBV6-3 and TRBJ1-5, with D perhaps matching TRBD1 (6 bases). Germline V gene sequence: CDR1 MNHEY, CDR2 SVGEGT. The CDR3 is made up of 15 amino acids. The germline V and J ends were trimmed by 4 bases and 4 bases, with 14 bases remaining between them. DNA of the CDR3: TGTGCCAGCAGTTGGACAGACGATGGGAATCAGCCCCAGCATTTT. The encoded protein is CASSWTDDGNQPQHF.

The rearrangement links TRBV12-3 or TRBV12-4 to TRBJ2-7; D remains unclear. The CDR3 length is 12 residues. V was clipped by 4 bases and J by 0 bases, with 4 bases between them. CDR3 loop: CASSSVSYEQYF. DNA for the CDR3: TGTGCCAGCAGTTCGGTCTCCTACGAGCAGTACTTC.

This rearrangement joins TRBV5-1 to TRBJ2-2; D is perhaps TRBD1 (5 bases). V was cut by 7 bases and J by 0 bases, with 16 bases left in between. The germline gives CDR1 SGHRS, CDR2 YFSETQ. The CDR3 extends over 16 amino acids. In DNA, the CDR3 is TGCGCCAGCTTATTAGGGGCCGCCGCGAACACCGGGGAGCTGTTTTTT. Encoded protein: CASLLGAAANTGELFF.

This rearrangement joins TRBV19 to TRBJ1-1, with a weak D call TRBD1 (6 bases). In germline, CDR1 is LNHDA, CDR2 SQIVND (reference sequence). V was trimmed by 8 bases and J by 7 bases, leaving 17 bases between them. This CDR3 region has 13 residues. DNA of the CDR3: TGTGCCAGTGGAACACAGGGTACCCGTGAAGCTTTCTTT. Encoded protein: CASGTQGTREAFF. Filled out from reference TRBV19 and TRBJ1-1, the complete variable domain reads DGGITQSPKYLFRKEGQNVTLSCEQNLNHDAMYWYRQDPGQGLRLIYYSQIVNDFQKGDIAEGYSVSREKKESFPLTVTSAQKNPTAFYLCASGTQGTREAFFGQGTRLTVV.

The chain has TRBV27 and TRBJ2-7; perhaps TRBD1 as D (6 bases). Germline values: CDR1 MNHEY, CDR2 SMNVEV (reference sequence). The CDR3 loop spans 13 amino acids. Trimming took 2 bases from V and 2 from J, leaving 7 bases between them. CDR3 DNA: TGTGCCAGCAGTTTAGGGACAACCTACGAGCAGTACTTC. Translation: CASSLGTTYEQYF.

This chain joins TRBV11-2 and TRBJ2-1, with TRBD2 matching over 8 bases. Germline V gives CDR1 SGHAT, CDR2 FQNNGV. V dropped 3 bases and J dropped 2; count of bases not matched to a gene: 3. The CDR3 is 15 residues long. This chain's CDR3 is CASSLSGGTYNEQFF. DNA of the CDR3: TGTGCCAGCAGCTTGAGCGGGGGTACCTACAATGAGCAGTTCTTC.

The chain combines TRBV9 with TRBJ1-2, with D hard to call. The V gene's germline CDR1 is SGDLS and CDR2 YYNGEE. The CDR3 totals 15 residues. V was shortened by 0 bases and J by 0 bases, with 9 bases between the two germline ends. The chain's CDR3 is CASSVAPGSNYGYTF. The CDR3 region has the DNA TGTGCCAGCAGCGTAGCTCCGGGGTCTAACTATGGCTACACCTTC. The entire variable domain, with the rest obtained from reference TRBV9 and TRBJ1-2, is as follows: DSGVTQTPKHLITATGQRVTLRCSPRSGDLSVYWYQQSLDQGLQFLIQYYNGEERAKGNILERFSAQQFPDLHSELNLSSLELGDSALYFCASSVAPGSNYGYTFGSGTRLTVV.

Note on this clone: A junction end diverges from the germline sequence, so it may reflect a read error. The V call is TRBV29-1, the J call TRBJ1-5, with 8 nucleotides matching TRBD1. Looked up from germline, CDR1 is SQVTM and CDR2 is ANQGSEA. This CDR3 has 14 residues. This chain's CDR3 is CSVKDRGLDQPQHF. The CDR3 nucleotides are TGCAGCGTTAAAGACAGGGGCCTCGATCAGCCCCAGCATTTT.

This chain's CDR3 is CASSPDRATQYF. CDR3 in DNA: TGTGCCAGCAGCCCTGACAGGGCTACGCAGTATTTT. The chain joins TRBV27 to TRBJ2-3; TRBD1 matches at 7 bases. Germline CDR1 is MNHEY and CDR2 is SMNVEV (reference sequence). The CDR3 totals 12 residues. With 6 bases clipped from V and 8 bases from J, the junction kept 5 bases outside the gene matches.

The J gene is TRBJ1-5, the V gene TRBV5-1; 7 bases are shared with TRBD1. The CDR3 has 14 amino acids. The J segment lost 5 bases and the V segment lost 0 bases, leaving 2 bases of the junction unmatched. Germline assignment: CDR1 SGHRS and CDR2 YFSETQ. In DNA form, the CDR3 reads TGCGCCAGCAGCTTGGAGGGGGCTCATCAGCCCCAGCATTTT. Translated: CASSLEGAHQPQHF. Variable domain in full (rest from reference TRBV5-1 and TRBJ1-5): KAGVTQTPRYLIKTRGQQVTLSCSPISGHRSVSWYQQTPGQGLQFLFEYFSETQRNKGNFPGRFSGRQFSNSRSEMNVSTLELGDSALYLCASSLEGAHQPQHFGDGTRLSIL.

The rearrangement links TRBV6-5 to TRBJ2-5; 11 bases fit TRBD2. Germline CDR1 is MNHEY and CDR2 is SVGAGI. J gave up 5 bases and V 6 bases, and 8 bases lay outside the gene matches. This CDR3 has 15 amino acids. CDR3 loop: CASRLSGGAWETQYF. In DNA form, the CDR3 reads TGTGCCAGCAGACTTAGCGGGGGGGCTTGGGAGACCCAGTACTTC.

The chain recombines TRBV7-9 with TRBJ1-2, with D possibly matching TRBD1 (5 bases). CDR3 length equals 16 residues. Germline V gives CDR1 SEHNR, CDR2 FQNEAQ (reference sequence). The V end was cut by 4 bases, the J end by 3 bases, with 18 bases between. The CDR3 reads CASSSTALETDYGYTF. CDR3 sequence (DNA): TGTGCCAGCAGCTCAACCGCCCTGGAGACAGACTATGGCTACACCTTC.

The rearrangement joins TRBV30 to TRBJ1-2; D gene uncertain. Germline V lookup: CDR1 GTSNPN, CDR2 SVGIG (reference sequence). V lost 2 bases and J 4 bases, leaving 11 bases between the germline ends. The length of the CDR3 is 13 residues. The CDR3 DNA is TGTGCCTGGAGTAGCGGGAATGTCTATGGCTACACCTTC. Translating it yields CAWSSGNVYGYTF. Supplemented by reference TRBV30 and TRBJ1-2, the full variable domain reads SQTIHQWPATLVQPVGSPLSLECTVEGTSNPNLYWYRQAAGRGLQLLFYSVGIGQISSEVPQNLSASRPQDRQFILSSKKLLLSDSGFYLCAWSSGNVYGYTFGSGTRLTVV.

The chain combines TRBV5-1 with TRBJ1-1; 7 nucleotides match TRBD1. J lost 1 base, V lost 4 bases, and 7 bases had no gene match. The CDR3 has 15 residues. Germline CDR1 and CDR2: SGHRS and YFSETQ. This chain's CDR3 is CASSVSGTENTEAFF. For the CDR3, the DNA is TGCGCCAGCAGCGTGTCCGGGACAGAGAACACTGAAGCTTTCTTT.

This clone was seen only once. This CDR3 is CASSEQGIQPQHF. The CDR3 coding sequence is TGTGCCAGCAGTGAACAGGGGATTCAGCCCCAGCATTTT. The chain is built from TRBV6-1 and TRBJ1-5; perhaps TRBD1 as D (6 bases). Trimming stripped 2 bases from V and 6 bases from J, with 8 bases between. The CDR3 is made up of 13 amino acids. Germline V gene lookup returns CDR1 MNHNS and CDR2 SASEGT.

The rearrangement links TRBV7-9 to TRBJ2-4; 10 bases are shared with TRBD2. The CDR3 extends over 15 amino acids. V was clipped by 4 bases and J by 5 bases; unmatched bases: 5. Germline V CDR1 and CDR2: SEHNR, FQNEAQ (reference sequence). The CDR3 nucleotides are TGTGCCAGCAGCTCAGCGGGGGGGCTGGAAAACATTCAGTACTTC. Its translation is CASSSAGGLENIQYF.

V and J are TRBV4-3 and TRBJ1-6; D is unclear. Germline CDR1 and CDR2: LGHNA and YSLEER. CDR3 length: 16 amino acids. Trimming removed 3 bases at V and 3 bases at J, with 12 bases between. The CDR3 nucleotides read TGCGCCAGCAGCCAGGCCGTACAGAACTATAATTCACCCCTCCACTTT. The encoded protein is CASSQAVQNYNSPLHF.

The chain links TRBV5-4 to TRBJ1-2; 9 bases are shared with TRBD1. The V and J ends lost 4 bases and 8 bases, in that order; junction bases with no gene match: 6. CDR1 is SGHNT and CDR2 is YYREEE in the germline V gene (reference sequence). The CDR3 is 13 residues long. The CDR3 DNA follows: TGTGCCAGCAGCGCCGGGACAGGGATCGGCTACACCTTC. Amino acid sequence: CASSAGTGIGYTF.

This chain uses TRBV3-1 (or the pseudogene TRBV3-2) with TRBJ1-5; D gene uncertain. Looked up from germline, CDR1 is LGHDT and CDR2 is YNNKEL (reference sequence). The V end lost 4 bases, the J end lost 9 bases, and 13 bases lay between the germline ends. This CDR3 comprises 13 residues. The CDR3 bases are TGTGCCAGCAGCCCGGGGATAACCCGGCCCCAGCATTTT. It specifies CASSPGITRPQHF.

The chain has TRBV5-1 and TRBJ1-4; perhaps TRBD1 as D (6 bases). V was clipped by 1 base and J by 8 bases, with 15 bases between them. This CDR3 has 15 residues. Germline V lookup: CDR1 SGHRS, CDR2 YFSETQ. CDR3 in DNA: TGCGCCAGCAGCTTGTCTACAACAGGGAGCGAAAAACTGTTTTTT. Translating gives CASSLSTTGSEKLFF.

The V gene is TRBV27, the J gene TRBJ2-7; weak D call: TRBD2 (6 bases). The CDR3 consists of 16 residues. The germline CDR1 and CDR2 sequences are MNHEY and SMNVEV (reference sequence). V gave up 4 bases and J gave up 5 bases, with 21 bases separating them. This chain's CDR3 is CASSSSSGEEWHEQYF. CDR3 bases: TGTGCCAGCAGTTCCTCCTCGGGGGAGGAATGGCACGAGCAGTACTTC.

V gene TRBV14 combines with J gene TRBJ2-7, with TRBD1 matching 7 bases. Losses at the gene ends were 2 bases for V and 3 bases for J; bases not matched to a gene: 4. Germline CDR1 SGHDN, CDR2 FVKESK. The CDR3 length is 14 residues. In DNA form, the CDR3 reads TGTGCCAGCAGCCAACAGGGGGTTAACTACGAGCAGTACTTC. Translation: CASSQQGVNYEQYF.

The chain couples TRBV19 to TRBJ1-5; D may be TRBD1 (6 bases). V lost 6 bases, J lost 4 bases, and 16 bases lay in between. Germline CDR1 is LNHDA and CDR2 is SQIVND (reference sequence). The CDR3 extends over 15 amino acids. The CDR3 region is CASSAGVGPNQPQHF. CDR3 bases: TGTGCCAGTAGCGCAGGGGTAGGGCCTAATCAGCCCCAGCATTTT. Together with reference TRBV19 and TRBJ1-5, the CDR3 gives the full variable domain: DGGITQSPKYLFRKEGQNVTLSCEQNLNHDAMYWYRQDPGQGLRLIYYSQIVNDFQKGDIAEGYSVSREKKESFPLTVTSAQKNPTAFYLCASSAGVGPNQPQHFGDGTRLSIL.